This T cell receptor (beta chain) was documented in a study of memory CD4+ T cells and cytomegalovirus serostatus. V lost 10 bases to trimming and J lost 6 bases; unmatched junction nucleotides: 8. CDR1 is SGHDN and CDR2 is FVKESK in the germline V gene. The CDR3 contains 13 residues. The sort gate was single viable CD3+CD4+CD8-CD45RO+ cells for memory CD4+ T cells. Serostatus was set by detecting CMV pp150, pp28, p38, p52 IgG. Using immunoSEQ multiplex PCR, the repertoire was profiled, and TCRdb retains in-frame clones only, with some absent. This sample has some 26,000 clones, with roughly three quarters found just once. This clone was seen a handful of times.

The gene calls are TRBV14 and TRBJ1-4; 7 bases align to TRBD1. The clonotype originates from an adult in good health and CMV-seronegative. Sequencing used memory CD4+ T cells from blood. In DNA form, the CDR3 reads TGTGCCATCCCGGGACAGAACCATGAAAAACTGTTTTTT. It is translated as CAIPGQNHEKLFF.